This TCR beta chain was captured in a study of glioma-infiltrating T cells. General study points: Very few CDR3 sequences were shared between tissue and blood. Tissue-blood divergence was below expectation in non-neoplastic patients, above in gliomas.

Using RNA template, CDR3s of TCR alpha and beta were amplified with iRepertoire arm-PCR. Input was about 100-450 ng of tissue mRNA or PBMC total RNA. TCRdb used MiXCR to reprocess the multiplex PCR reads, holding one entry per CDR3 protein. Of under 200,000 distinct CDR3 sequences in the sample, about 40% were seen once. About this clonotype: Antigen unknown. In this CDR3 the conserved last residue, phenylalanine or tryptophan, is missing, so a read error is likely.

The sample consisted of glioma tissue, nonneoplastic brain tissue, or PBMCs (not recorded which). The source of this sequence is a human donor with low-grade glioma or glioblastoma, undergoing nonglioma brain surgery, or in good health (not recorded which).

The DNA of the CDR3 is TGCAGCGTTGTGTACCTAGCGGGAGTCAATGAGCAGTTCTCC. Translating gives CSVVYLAGVNEQFS. The chain is built from TRBV29-1 and TRBJ2-1; TRBD2 agrees at 10 bases. The CDR3 contains 14 residues. Germline assignment: CDR1 SQVTM and CDR2 ANQGSEA. The V gene end was trimmed by 4 bases and the J gene end by 6 bases; junction bases not matched to a gene: 6.